This record concerns one TCR beta chain sequence. This sample was included in a study of cytomegalovirus exposure and HLA in healthy donors. Study as a whole: T cells numbering around 190 million yielded some 100 million unique TCR beta sequences in an earlier analysis.

PCR used 60 Vbeta primers and 13 Jbeta primers. Sequencing used immunoSEQ multiplex PCR; TCRdb keeps in-frame clones, though not all of them. The repertoire holds 200,000 or so clones, 76% seen once, with 0.63% in the top ten. The CDR3 is 11 residues long. Trimming removed 3 bases from V and 4 bases from J, with 7 bases in between. Germline values: CDR1 DFQATT, CDR2 SNEGSKA (reference sequence). Participants comprised healthy donors of bone marrow. Nominal health characterized the donors when sampled, though unrecorded immune exposures were likely. The source material was PBMCs. The receptor's source is a man between 18 and 35 years old in good health and CMV-seronegative. The genes are TRBV20-1 and TRBJ2-7; D is uncertain. The CDR3 DNA follows: TGCAGTGCTAGGGGCCGTTACGAGCAGTACTTC. Amino acid sequence: CSARGRYEQYF.